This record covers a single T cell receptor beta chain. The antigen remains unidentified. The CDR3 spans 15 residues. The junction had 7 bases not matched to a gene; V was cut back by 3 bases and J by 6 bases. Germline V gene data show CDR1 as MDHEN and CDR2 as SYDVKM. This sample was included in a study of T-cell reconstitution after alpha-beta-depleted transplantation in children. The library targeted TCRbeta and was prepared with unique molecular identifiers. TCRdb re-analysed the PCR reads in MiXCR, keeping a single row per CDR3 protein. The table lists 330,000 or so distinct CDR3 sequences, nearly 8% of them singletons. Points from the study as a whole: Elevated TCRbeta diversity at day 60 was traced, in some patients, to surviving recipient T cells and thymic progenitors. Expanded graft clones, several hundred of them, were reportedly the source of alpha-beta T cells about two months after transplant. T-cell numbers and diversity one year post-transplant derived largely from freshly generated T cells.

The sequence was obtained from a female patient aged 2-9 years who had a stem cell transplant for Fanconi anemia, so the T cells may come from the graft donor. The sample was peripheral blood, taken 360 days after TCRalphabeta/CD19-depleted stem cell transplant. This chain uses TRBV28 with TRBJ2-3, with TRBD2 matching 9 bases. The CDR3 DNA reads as TGTGCCAGCAGTTTTTCCGCGGGGGGGCGTGATACGCAGTATTTT. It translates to CASSFSAGGRDTQYF. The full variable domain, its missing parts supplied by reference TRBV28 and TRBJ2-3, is DVKVTQSSRYLVKRTGEKVFLECVQDMDHENMFWYRQDPGLGLRLIYFSYDVKMKEKGDIPEGYSVSREKKERFSLILESASTNQTSMYLCASSFSAGGRDTQYFGPGTRLTVL.